This T cell receptor beta chain was recorded in a study of T-cell memory formation after mild COVID-19. This clonotype was observed a handful of times. TCRdb analysed the 5' RACE reads with MiXCR anew, one entry per CDR3 protein. Seen here are about 110,000 distinct CDR3 sequences, about 15% observed once, and the top ten hold approximately 43%. After removal of 8 bases from V and 5 bases from J, the junction contained 5 bases not matched to a gene. This CDR3 comprises 12 residues. The germline gives CDR1 MNHEY, CDR2 SVGEGT. The sample comprised PBMCs or a T cell subset sorted from them (not recorded which). The rearrangement uses TRBV6-2 or TRBV6-3 and TRBJ2-5, with 7 bases aligning to TRBD1. This sequence was found in a man between 18 and 29 years old who had mild COVID-19 (a few samples of this study predate the infection). Cell type and time point are not known. The CDR3 region has the DNA TGTGCCAGCCGGGGACAGACGGAGACCCAGTACTTC. Translation: CASRGQTETQYF.